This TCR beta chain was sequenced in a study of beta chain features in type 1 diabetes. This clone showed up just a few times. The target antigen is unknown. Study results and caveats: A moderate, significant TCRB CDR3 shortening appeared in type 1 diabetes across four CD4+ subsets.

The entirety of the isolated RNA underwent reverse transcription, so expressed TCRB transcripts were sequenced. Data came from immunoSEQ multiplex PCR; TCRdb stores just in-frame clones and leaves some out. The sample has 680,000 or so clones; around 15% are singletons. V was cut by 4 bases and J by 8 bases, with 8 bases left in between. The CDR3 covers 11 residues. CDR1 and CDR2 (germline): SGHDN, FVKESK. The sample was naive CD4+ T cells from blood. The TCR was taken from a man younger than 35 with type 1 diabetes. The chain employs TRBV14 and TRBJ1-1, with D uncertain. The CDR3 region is CASSLHREAFF. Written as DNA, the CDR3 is TGTGCCAGCAGCCTTCACCGCGAAGCTTTCTTT. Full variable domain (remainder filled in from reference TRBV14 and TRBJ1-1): EAGVTQFPSHSVIEKGQTVTLRCDPISGHDNLYWYRRVMGKEIKFLLHFVKESKQDESGMPNNRFLAERTGGTYSTLKVQPAELEDSGVYFCASSLHREAFFGQGTRLTVV.